The 11 T cell receptor beta chains presented below share a single source sample, sequenced in a study of beta chain features in type 1 diabetes. The whole isolated RNA underwent reverse transcription, so sequencing captured expressed TCRB transcripts. The assay was immunoSEQ multiplex PCR, and TCRdb's table has in-frame clones only and misses some. The data show hundreds of thousands of clones, around 16% seen once. Material: naive CD4+ T cells from blood. These receptors came from a man between 18 and 35 years old in good health.

V usage is TRBV30 and J usage is TRBJ2-5; unclear D gene. Germline V gives CDR1 GTSNPN, CDR2 SVGIG (reference sequence). Trimming took off 6 bases at V and 4 bases at J, with 15 bases between the two ends. The CDR3 spans 13 residues. CDR3 DNA: TGTGCCTGTCTCCCTTTAGTCCCAGAGACCCAGTACTTC. It yields the protein CACLPLVPETQYF.

This chain uses TRBV9 with TRBJ2-1; D unresolved. Trimming removed 0 bases at V and 1 base at J, with 8 bases between. CDR1 and CDR2 (germline): SGDLS, YYNGEE. This CDR3 region has 15 residues. The CDR3 spells CASSVGSRSYNEQFF. CDR3 in DNA: TGTGCCAGCAGCGTAGGTAGTCGGTCCTACAATGAGCAGTTCTTC.

For this clone: This sample includes further DNA sequences coding for the same CDR3. This sequence joins TRBV7-9 and TRBJ1-5; TRBD1 matches 8 bases. Trimming at V came to 5 bases and at J to 7 bases, leaving 4 bases not matched to a gene. The CDR3 is 13 amino acids. Looked up from germline, CDR1 is SEHNR and CDR2 is FQNEAQ (reference sequence). In DNA form, the CDR3 reads TGTGCCAGCAGCGGACAGGGCGGACAGCCCCAGCATTTT. Translating it yields CASSGQGGQPQHF. The full variable domain, its missing parts supplied by reference TRBV7-9 and TRBJ1-5, is DTGVSQNPRHKITKRGQNVTFRCDPISEHNRLYWYRQTLGQGPEFLTYFQNEAQLEKSRLLSDRFSAERPKGSFSTLEIQRTEQGDSAMYLCASSGQGGQPQHFGDGTRLSIL.

The chain carries TRBV7-9 and TRBJ2-1; D remains unclear. Germline V CDR1 and CDR2: SEHNR, FQNEAQ (reference sequence). The CDR3 runs 16 residues. Trimming removed 0 bases at V and 0 bases at J, with 9 bases between. The CDR3 bases are TGTGCCAGCAGCTTAGCTGGGTTCCTCTCCTACAATGAGCAGTTCTTC. Amino acid sequence: CASSLAGFLSYNEQFF.

This clone was counted only a few times. The chain uses TRBV7-9 and TRBJ1-2, with D hard to call. Germline CDR1 is SEHNR and CDR2 is FQNEAQ (reference sequence). The CDR3 is 12 residues long. With 1 base removed from V and 10 bases from J, the gap between germline ends came to 10 bases. Here the CDR3 DNA reads TGTGCCAGCAGCTTAGACGCCTACCTCTACACCTTC. Its translation: CASSLDAYLYTF.

This clone came up a few times. The chain uses TRBV7-3 and TRBJ2-3; tentative D call: TRBD2 (6 bases). V was clipped by 2 bases and J by 2 bases, with 17 bases between them. The CDR3 is 17 residues long. The germline CDR1 and CDR2 sequences are SGHTA and FQGTGA. CDR3 in amino acids: CASSLFRQGGHTDTQYF. The CDR3 DNA follows: TGTGCCAGCAGCTTATTCCGGCAGGGAGGACACACAGATACGCAGTATTTT.

J is TRBJ2-7 and V is TRBV2; 8 bases align to TRBD1. V gave up 6 bases and J gave up 3 bases; unmatched junction bases: 7. Per germline, CDR1 SNHLY and CDR2 FYNNEI. This CDR3 is built from 14 residues. CDR3 DNA: TGTGCCAGCAGCGGACAGGGTCCGGGCTACGAGCAGTACTTC. As protein: CASSGQGPGYEQYF.

This clone was recorded a few times. CDR3 in amino acids: CASSAGSSGANVLTF. The DNA of the CDR3 is TGTGCCAGCAGCGCAGGAAGCTCTGGGGCCAACGTCCTGACTTTC. The rearrangement links TRBV7-2 to TRBJ2-6; D is unresolved. V dropped 5 bases and J dropped 0 bases, with 8 bases sitting between them. The CDR3 runs 15 residues. CDR1 is SGHTA, CDR2 FQGNSA, per germline.

This clone was recorded a few times. J is TRBJ2-7 and V is TRBV7-8; 10 bases align to TRBD1. Germline values: CDR1 SGHVS, CDR2 FQNEAQ. The CDR3 loop spans 14 amino acids. V was pared by 3 bases and J by 5 bases, with 4 bases of the junction left unmatched. In DNA, the CDR3 is TGTGCCAGCAGCTTTAGGGACAGGGGCCACGAGCAGTACTTC. Translating gives CASSFRDRGHEQYF.

The chain is built from TRBV5-4 and TRBJ1-2, with D possibly being TRBD1 (5 bases). V was clipped by 3 bases and J by 3 bases, with 9 bases between them. The germline gives CDR1 SGHNT, CDR2 YYREEE (reference sequence). The CDR3 runs 13 residues. CDR3 DNA: TGTGCCAGCAGCTCGACAGTAGACTATGGCTACACCTTC. Its translation: CASSSTVDYGYTF. Full variable domain (outside the CDR3, taken from reference TRBV5-4 and TRBJ1-2): ETGVTQSPTHLIKTRGQQVTLRCSSQSGHNTVSWYQQALGQGPQFIFQYYREEENGRGNFPPRFSGLQFPNYSSELNVNALELDDSALYLCASSSTVDYGYTFGSGTRLTVV.

This clone has more than one count but fewer than ten. V gene TRBV27 combines with J gene TRBJ1-5; a possible D gene is TRBD1 (5 bases). Germline assignment: CDR1 MNHEY and CDR2 SMNVEV (reference sequence). V lost 6 bases to trimming and J lost 5 bases, with 20 bases between them. The CDR3 consists of 16 residues. As DNA, the CDR3 is TGTGCCAGCAGGCCGCCCGCTAGGGGATACTATCAGCCCCAGCATTTT. Translated, it gives CASRPPARGYYQPQHF.